The clone carrying this T cell receptor beta chain was counted a few times. Each donor supplied roughly 9.2 milliliters of peripheral blood. The data belong to a study of blood T cells in healthy people across ages. After removal of 4 bases from V and 3 bases from J, the junction contained 3 bases not matched to a gene. The CDR3 contains 15 residues. Germline CDR1 is ENHRY and CDR2 is SYGVKD. Primers used in a second PCR of roughly 7 to 12 cycles were a sample-barcoded 5' primer and a J-beta primer mix. TCRdb re-called the 5' RACE reads with MiXCR, one entry per CDR3 protein. Among more than 900,000 distinct CDR3 sequences listed, almost 25% were seen once. These data also formed part of another study, on T cells of mothers and their children.

This chain connects TRBV10-3 to TRBJ2-6, with 7 bases lining up with TRBD2. The specimen was blood. This clonotype was sampled from a girl aged 2 to 9 in good health. The CDR3 DNA reads as TGTGCCATCAGTGGGGGGGGTGGTGGGGCCAACGTCCTGACTTTC. It is translated as CAISGGGGGANVLTF.